One sample yielded the 25 T cell receptor beta chains listed below, sequenced in a study of T cell responses to AZD1222 COVID-19 vaccine. TCRdb's table, derived via immunoSEQ multiplex PCR, lists solely in-frame clones and lacks some. The data contain 100,000 to 120,000 clones, roughly 90% of them singletons. Material: peripheral blood, obtained on day 0 of AZD1222 vaccination. The receptors were gathered from an adult in good health.

The gene calls are TRBV5-4 and TRBJ2-5; D may match TRBD1 or TRBD2 (5 bases each). The CDR3 sequence is 14 residues long. The germline gives CDR1 SGHNT, CDR2 YYREEE (reference sequence). V gave up 4 bases and J gave up 0 bases, with 10 bases separating them. The CDR3 is CASSIGTNQETQYF. DNA of the CDR3: TGTGCCAGCAGCATAGGGACCAACCAAGAGACCCAGTACTTC.

This clone was observed a few times. Other DNA sequences within the sample encode an identical CDR3. The chain joins TRBV30 to TRBJ1-5; D gene unclear. Trimming removed 0 bases from V and 4 bases from J, with 7 bases in between. CDR1 is GTSNPN, CDR2 SVGIG, per germline (reference sequence). The length of the CDR3 is 13 residues. The CDR3 protein is CAWSVSGNQPQHF. The CDR3 region has the DNA TGTGCCTGGAGTGTAAGCGGGAATCAGCCCCAGCATTTT.

J is TRBJ1-1 and V is TRBV11-3; D uncertain. Germline V gives CDR1 SGHNT, CDR2 YENEEA. Trimming removed 2 bases at V and 1 base at J, with 11 bases between. CDR3 size: 15 residues. The CDR3 loop reads CASSLFGLQNTEAFF. DNA for the CDR3: TGTGCCAGCAGCTTATTCGGGCTCCAGAACACTGAAGCTTTCTTT.

The chain is built from TRBV2 and TRBJ1-5; D is uncertain. Deletions cut 7 bases from V and 3 bases from J, with 16 bases between. Germline values: CDR1 SNHLY, CDR2 FYNNEI. This CDR3 has 15 amino acids. The CDR3 DNA reads TGTGCCAGCACCCTCTTTGACGGATTCAATCAGCCCCAGCATTTT. This gives the protein CASTLFDGFNQPQHF.

The chain carries TRBV2 and TRBJ2-4; TRBD2 matches 9 bases. The ends lost 5 bases at V and 0 bases at J; junction bases unmatched: 2. The CDR3 totals 15 residues. Per germline, CDR1 SNHLY and CDR2 FYNNEI. CDR3 in amino acids: CASSSSGVAKNIQYF. CDR3 in DNA: TGTGCCAGCAGTTCTAGCGGGGTAGCCAAAAACATTCAGTACTTC.

The chain is built from TRBV4-1 and TRBJ2-2; D call uncertain. CDR3 size: 17 residues. Germline assignment: CDR1 MGHRA and CDR2 YSYEKL. Trimming shortened V by 4 bases and J by 3 bases, and 18 bases separated the two germline ends. CDR3 DNA sequence: TGCGCCAGCAGCCCATCGTCAGTACGGCAATACACCGGGGAGCTGTTTTTT. Protein product: CASSPSSVRQYTGELFF.

The chain links TRBV4-1 to TRBJ1-1; D might be TRBD1 (6 bases). Per the germline V gene, CDR1 is MGHRA and CDR2 is YSYEKL. V gave up 0 bases and J gave up 2 bases, with 13 bases separating them. CDR3 size: 16 residues. The CDR3 reads CASSQEGGTSNTEAFF. CDR3 sequence (DNA): TGCGCCAGCAGCCAAGAGGGGGGGACATCCAACACTGAAGCTTTCTTT.

This chain joins TRBV19 and TRBJ1-1; 7 bases line up with TRBD1. Germline CDR1 reads LNHDA; CDR2 reads SQIVND (reference sequence). V was clipped by 5 bases and J by 2 bases; unmatched bases: 8. This CDR3 is 15 amino acids long. The CDR3 DNA reads as TGTGCCAGTAGTCTGGGGACAGTTGGAAACACTGAAGCTTTCTTT. Protein sequence: CASSLGTVGNTEAFF.

CDR3 sequence: CASTGRSYNEQFF. In nucleotides, the CDR3 is TGTGCCAGCACAGGCAGATCCTACAATGAGCAGTTCTTC. This rearrangement joins TRBV2 to TRBJ2-1; D unclear. Germline V gene sequence: CDR1 SNHLY, CDR2 FYNNEI. Trimming took 7 bases from V and 1 from J, leaving 8 bases between them. The CDR3 has 13 residues.

The rearrangement joins TRBV30 to TRBJ2-7; 12 bases are a match to TRBD1. The CDR3 length is 14 residues. Trimming removed 1 base from V and 5 bases from J; junction bases left unmatched: 3. Germline CDR1 GTSNPN, CDR2 SVGIG (reference sequence). The CDR3 sequence: CAWSAGTGGDEQYF. Here the CDR3 DNA reads TGTGCCTGGAGTGCCGGGACAGGGGGCGACGAGCAGTACTTC.

The V and J genes are TRBV6-5 and TRBJ1-1; TRBD1 matches 7 bases. V gave up 4 bases and J gave up 4 bases; unmatched junction bases: 9. The CDR3 is 15 residues long. Germline CDR1 reads MNHEY; CDR2 reads SVGAGI. The CDR3 DNA is TGTGCCAGCAGTTCCCCCGGCAGGGGGTTCACTGAAGCTTTCTTT. Amino acids: CASSSPGRGFTEAFF.

CDR3 sequence: CASRQGENTIYF. The CDR3 DNA is TGCGCCAGTAGACAGGGGGAAAACACCATATATTTT. This chain connects TRBV10-2 to TRBJ1-3; TRBD1 agrees at 9 bases. V shed 9 bases and J 6 bases; nucleotides not matched to a gene: 3. Germline CDR1 is WSHSY and CDR2 is SAAADI. The CDR3 is 12 residues long.

As for this clone: The sample holds other DNA sequences that translate to the same CDR3. The chain uses TRBV27 and TRBJ2-1; D ambiguous. Looked up from germline, CDR1 is MNHEY and CDR2 is SMNVEV (reference sequence). The CDR3 runs 14 residues. Deletions cut 5 bases from V and 0 bases from J, with 8 bases between. CDR3 sequence reads: CASSRLSSYNEQFF. The CDR3 bases are TGTGCCAGCAGTCGGCTGAGCTCCTACAATGAGCAGTTCTTC.

V is TRBV15 and J is TRBJ1-4; a possible D gene is TRBD1 (5 bases). Germline-derived CDR1 and CDR2 are LNHNV and YYDKDF (reference sequence). This CDR3 comprises 15 residues. The ends were cut back, 5 bases at V and 5 bases at J, with 15 bases in the middle. DNA for the CDR3: TGTGCCACCAGCGGGCAGGGAAAACAGAATGAAAAACTGTTTTTT. Translated: CATSGQGKQNEKLFF.

V usage is TRBV12-5 and J usage is TRBJ2-7; 9 bases map to TRBD1. The junction had 10 bases not matched to a gene; V was cut back by 2 bases and J by 5 bases. In germline, CDR1 is LGHNT, CDR2 FRNRAP. The CDR3 has 16 amino acids. The DNA for the CDR3 is TGTGCTAGTGGTTTGAGGGAAGGACAGGGGTTCAACGAGCAGTACTTC. Translation: CASGLREGQGFNEQYF. Complete variable domain (other parts from reference TRBV12-5 and TRBJ2-7): DARVTQTPRHKVTEMGQEVTMRCQPILGHNTVFWYRQTMMQGLELLAYFRNRAPLDDSGMPKDRFSAEMPDATLATLKIQPSEPRDSAVYFCASGLREGQGFNEQYFGPGTRLTVT.

J is TRBJ1-6 and V is TRBV5-1; no clear D gene. Germline V gene data show CDR1 as SGHRS and CDR2 as YFSETQ. The V end lost 6 bases, the J end lost 7 bases, and 20 bases lay between the germline ends. This CDR3 region has 16 residues. This CDR3 reads CASTPGRNPENSPLHF. The DNA of the CDR3 is TGCGCCAGCACCCCTGGAAGGAACCCGGAGAATTCACCCCTCCACTTT.

This clone was detected once. J is TRBJ2-2 and V is TRBV29-1; the D gene is possibly TRBD1 (5 bases). Per germline, CDR1 SQVTM and CDR2 ANQGSEA. The V and J ends lost 7 bases and 0 bases respectively, with 9 bases between them. The CDR3 has 13 amino acids. The CDR3 DNA is TGCAGCGCCTGGACAACGAACACCGGGGAGCTGTTTTTT. It translates to CSAWTTNTGELFF.

This clone came up once. This sequence joins TRBV5-1 and TRBJ1-4; 10 nucleotides align to TRBD1. The germline gives CDR1 SGHRS, CDR2 YFSETQ. J gave up 7 bases and V 4 bases, and 7 bases lay outside the gene matches. The CDR3 extends over 15 amino acids. CDR3 sequence reads: CASSRQGAEGEKLFF. For the CDR3, the DNA is TGCGCCAGCAGCAGACAGGGGGCAGAGGGTGAAAAACTGTTTTTT.

A word on this clone: Other DNA sequences of this sample code for an identical CDR3. The chain uses TRBV28 and TRBJ2-1; unclear D gene. This CDR3 is built from 11 residues. Germline assignment: CDR1 MDHEN and CDR2 SYDVKM. V lost 6 bases to trimming and J lost 6 bases, with 6 bases between them. In DNA, the CDR3 is TGTGCCAGCAGCCCCGGCAATGAGCAGTTCTTC. Protein sequence: CASSPGNEQFF. The variable domain in full, with the rest retrieved from reference TRBV28 and TRBJ2-1, is DVKVTQSSRYLVKRTGEKVFLECVQDMDHENMFWYRQDPGLGLRLIYFSYDVKMKEKGDIPEGYSVSREKKERFSLILESASTNQTSMYLCASSPGNEQFFGPGTRLTVL.

CDR3 amino acids: CAISASQGGETQYF. In DNA, the CDR3 is TGTGCCATCAGTGCTTCTCAGGGAGGGGAGACCCAGTACTTC. The chain carries TRBV10-3 and TRBJ2-5, with 7 bases fitting TRBD2. Germline CDR1 reads ENHRY; CDR2 reads SYGVKD. Unmatched junction bases numbered 7, after V lost 4 bases and J lost 5 bases. This CDR3 is 14 amino acids long.

The CDR3 loop is CASRLTGGRTEAFF. CDR3 in DNA: TGTGCCAGCAGACTGACAGGGGGGAGGACTGAAGCTTTCTTT. The chain joins TRBV2 to TRBJ1-1; 9 positions match TRBD1. V was clipped by 6 bases and J by 5 bases; unmatched bases: 7. This CDR3 contains 14 residues. Per the germline V gene, CDR1 is SNHLY and CDR2 is FYNNEI.

The chain has TRBV4-1 and TRBJ2-5; weak D call: TRBD2 (6 bases). The CDR3 is made up of 14 amino acids. V lost 4 bases and J 4 bases, leaving 13 bases between the germline ends. The germline CDR1 and CDR2 sequences are MGHRA and YSYEKL. The CDR3 DNA reads TGCGCCAGCAGCCCCGGTATGGAGGGAGAGACCCAGTACTTC. Encoded protein: CASSPGMEGETQYF.

DNA of the CDR3: TGTGCCAGCAGCTTGTTCTTTGGGGCCCGGGGGAACACCATATATTTT. This codes for CASSLFFGARGNTIYF. The chain employs TRBV5-5 and TRBJ1-3; D may be TRBD1 (5 bases). CDR3 length equals 16 residues. Germline V CDR1 and CDR2: SGHKS, YYEKEE (reference sequence). Trimming left V 1 base short and J 7 bases short, with 18 bases between.

This chain uses TRBV28 with TRBJ2-7, with 16 bases matching TRBD2. The CDR3 has 18 residues. The trim removed 4 bases at V and 4 bases at J, leaving 10 bases unmatched. CDR1 is MDHEN and CDR2 is SYDVKM in the germline V gene. The CDR3 region is CASSSNLMGLAGGYEQYF. CDR3 bases: TGTGCCAGCAGTTCCAACCTCATGGGACTAGCGGGGGGGTACGAGCAGTACTTC.

The rearrangement joins TRBV3-1 (or the pseudogene TRBV3-2) to TRBJ1-6, with 9 bases lining up with TRBD1. CDR3 length: 16 amino acids. Trimming took 1 base from V and 9 from J; bases not matched to a gene: 7. Germline V CDR1 and CDR2: LGHDT, YNNKEL (reference sequence). The CDR3 region is CASSQGDRDRGSPLHF. The CDR3 DNA reads TGTGCCAGCAGCCAAGGGGACAGGGATCGTGGTTCACCCCTCCACTTT.